Presented here are 27 T cell receptor beta chains from one specimen sequenced in a study of T-cell reconstitution after alpha-beta-depleted transplantation in children (TCRdb year 2016). Libraries were prepared through PCR. The instrument was an Illumina HiSeq 2500. TCR libraries were prepared with molecular barcoding, using unique molecular identifiers to normalize TCRbeta repertoire quantification. TCRdb redid the processing of the public reads, applying fastp at Q25 and MiXCR, and retained in-frame beta chains. Each entry is one CDR3 protein sequence, shown with its most common DNA and genes. The sample records some 440,000 distinct CDR3 sequences, about a sixth of which are singletons. Approximately 28% of the sample is in the top ten clones. The treatment or condition label on this specimen signifies: allogeneic hematopoietic cell transplantation with graft depleted of TCRalphabeta T cells and CD19 B cells.

The starting material was PBMCs, mostly from graft donor cells, obtained 360 days after TCRalphabeta/CD19-depleted stem cell transplant. These receptors were obtained from a boy under two years old who had a stem cell transplant for Wiskott-Aldrich syndrome, so the T cells may come from the graft donor.

The rearrangement links TRBV9 to TRBJ2-2; D might be TRBD2 (5 bases). The CDR3 has 15 residues. Per the germline V gene, CDR1 is SGDLS and CDR2 is YYNGEE. V lost 0 bases and J 5 bases, leaving 11 bases between the germline ends. The CDR3 nucleotides read TGTGCCAGCAGCGTAGCCCCCAGAGGGACCGGGGAGCTGTTTTTT. Translated, it gives CASSVAPRGTGELFF.

The genes are TRBV2 and TRBJ2-5; weak D call: TRBD2 (6 bases). Germline CDR1 and CDR2: SNHLY and FYNNEI. Deletions cut 3 bases from V and 2 bases from J, with 13 bases between. The CDR3 consists of 15 residues. DNA for the CDR3: TGTGCCAGCAGTGATCTGTTGGGGGGACAAGAGACCCAGTACTTC. This sequence encodes CASSDLLGGQETQYF. Full variable domain (missing parts from reference TRBV2 and TRBJ2-5): EPEVTQTPSHQVTQMGQEVILRCVPISNHLYFYWYRQILGQKVEFLVSFYNNEISEKSEIFDDQFSVERPDGSNFTLKIRSTKLEDSAMYFCASSDLLGGQETQYFGPGTRLLVL.

The chain carries TRBV18 and TRBJ2-1; the match to TRBD2 covers 10 bases. The J segment lost 0 bases and the V segment lost 4 bases, leaving 9 bases of the junction unmatched. There are 18 residues in the CDR3. Germline CDR1 and CDR2: KGHSH and LQKENI. CDR3: CASSRSQAGGSSYNEQFF. DNA for the CDR3: TGTGCCAGCTCACGGAGTCAAGCGGGGGGGAGCTCCTACAATGAGCAGTTCTTC.

This clonotype was counted between two and nine times. V and J are TRBV20-1 and TRBJ2-5, with D unresolved. Germline V gene lookup returns CDR1 DFQATT and CDR2 SNEGSKA (reference sequence). The CDR3 covers 13 residues. V lost 1 base and J 5 bases, leaving 11 bases between the germline ends. The CDR3 DNA reads as TGCAGTGCTAGAGCCGGAGTGGGGGAGACCCAGTACTTC. It encodes CSARAGVGETQYF.

This chain joins TRBV18 and TRBJ1-1; 8 nucleotides align to TRBD1. The germline gives CDR1 KGHSH, CDR2 LQKENI. This CDR3 has 16 amino acids. Trimming cost V 9 bases and J 0 bases; bases outside gene matches: 12. For the CDR3, the DNA is TGTGCCAGTTCTCCTTACCGACAGGGGATGAACACTGAAGCTTTCTTT. Translating gives CASSPYRQGMNTEAFF.

This rearrangement joins TRBV15 to TRBJ2-3, with 9 bases identical to TRBD2. J lost 6 bases, V lost 0 bases, and 4 bases had no gene match. The CDR3 is 15 amino acids. In germline, CDR1 is LNHNV, CDR2 YYDKDF (reference sequence). CDR3 in DNA: TGTGCCACCAGCAGAGATTCGACTAGCGGTGATACGCAGTATTTT. Encoded protein: CATSRDSTSGDTQYF. The full variable domain, in which reference TRBV15 and TRBJ2-3 provide the parts outside the CDR3, is DAMVIQNPRYQVTQFGKPVTLSCSQTLNHNVMYWYQQKSSQAPKLLFHYYDKDFNNEADTPDNFQSRRPNTSFCFLDIRSPGLGDTAMYLCATSRDSTSGDTQYFGPGTRLTVL.

This clonotype was detected a few times. The CDR3: CASSQDRGLGAYF. CDR3 nucleotide sequence: TGTGCCAGCAGCCAAGATAGAGGACTAGGGGCGTACTTC. The rearrangement joins TRBV3-1 to TRBJ2-5, with 7 bases lining up with TRBD2. V gave up 0 bases and J gave up 13 bases; unmatched junction bases: 8. This CDR3 has 13 amino acids. Per germline, CDR1 LGHDT and CDR2 YNNKEL (reference sequence).

Only a few counts were recorded for this clonotype. CDR3 amino acids: CAISALAGLQETQYF. CDR3 bases: TGTGCCATCAGTGCCTTAGCGGGACTGCAAGAGACCCAGTACTTC. The chain combines TRBV10-3 with TRBJ2-5, with 8 nucleotides matching TRBD2. Trimming cost V 4 bases and J 2 bases; bases outside gene matches: 6. This CDR3 has 15 residues. Germline CDR1 is ENHRY and CDR2 is SYGVKD.

This clonotype was seen many times. Relative to the germline gene, one junction end is altered; a read error may explain this. The chain joins TRBV12-3 or TRBV12-4 to TRBJ2-7; D may be TRBD1 or TRBD2 (6 bases each). The CDR3 extends over 13 amino acids. DNA of the CDR3: TGCGCCAGCAGCCTAGGGGGAGGCTACGAGCAGTACTTC. This sequence encodes CASSLGGGYEQYF.

This sequence joins TRBV14 and TRBJ2-4; TRBD2 matches at 11 bases. Germline V gives CDR1 SGHDN, CDR2 FVKESK. The CDR3 extends over 16 amino acids. V shed 4 bases, J shed 1 base, and the junction held 3 bases outside the gene matches. The CDR3 DNA sequence: TGTGCCAGCAGCCCACTAGCGGGAGAGGCCAAAAACATTCAGTACTTC. It yields the protein CASSPLAGEAKNIQYF.

This clonotype was detected only a few times. This sequence joins TRBV29-1 and TRBJ1-2, with D possibly being TRBD1 (6 bases). CDR3 size: 13 residues. V gave up 4 bases and J gave up 4 bases, with 13 bases separating them. Germline V gene data show CDR1 as SQVTM and CDR2 as ANQGSEA. The CDR3 coding sequence is TGCAGCGTTGCGAGGGGGGACCGCTATGGCTACACCTTC. Its translation is CSVARGDRYGYTF.

The chain combines TRBV12-3 or TRBV12-4 with TRBJ2-5; TRBD2 matches 12 bases. The J segment lost 5 bases and the V segment lost 5 bases, leaving 6 bases of the junction unmatched. There are 15 residues in the CDR3. This CDR3 is CASSRLLAGGETQYF. CDR3 DNA sequence: TGTGCCAGCAGTCGCCTACTAGCGGGAGGCGAGACCCAGTACTTC.

This clonotype was seen a handful of times. This chain joins TRBV18 and TRBJ2-1; 13 bases are shared with TRBD2. Germline V gene lookup returns CDR1 KGHSH and CDR2 LQKENI. The CDR3 has 19 amino acids. V shed 4 bases, J shed 4 bases, and the junction held 13 bases outside the gene matches. The CDR3 bases are TGTGCCAGCTCACTTAGACTAGCGGGGGGCGTCGGACAGTACAATGAGCAGTTCTTC. This encodes CASSLRLAGGVGQYNEQFF.

This clonotype was seen a handful of times. V gene TRBV5-1 combines with J gene TRBJ2-7; TRBD1 is a possible D gene (6 bases). The CDR3 runs 15 residues. Looked up from germline, CDR1 is SGHRS and CDR2 is YFSETQ. Trimming stripped 1 base from V and 0 bases from J, with 11 bases between. The CDR3 loop reads CASSLHGQSSYEQYF. In nucleotides, the CDR3 is TGCGCCAGCAGCTTGCATGGACAGAGCTCCTACGAGCAGTACTTC. Full variable domain (outside the CDR3, taken from reference TRBV5-1 and TRBJ2-7): KAGVTQTPRYLIKTRGQQVTLSCSPISGHRSVSWYQQTPGQGLQFLFEYFSETQRNKGNFPGRFSGRQFSNSRSEMNVSTLELGDSALYLCASSLHGQSSYEQYFGPGTRLTVT.

This clonotype was detected a few times. The chain combines TRBV5-5 with TRBJ2-2; D is tentatively TRBD1 or TRBD2 (6 bases each). The V end was cut by 3 bases, the J end by 5 bases, with 11 bases between. This CDR3 contains 14 residues. The germline V gene has CDR1 SGHKS and CDR2 YYEKEE (reference sequence). In nucleotides, the CDR3 is TGTGCCAGCAGCTCCGGGGGCTGGACCGGGGAGCTGTTTTTT. Encoded protein: CASSSGGWTGELFF.

The chain uses TRBV5-5 and TRBJ2-5, with a possible D match to TRBD1 (5 bases). The CDR3 loop spans 14 amino acids. Between the trimmed V and J ends, which lost 0 bases and 3 bases, there was a span of 9 bases. The V gene's germline CDR1 is SGHKS and CDR2 YYEKEE (reference sequence). As DNA, the CDR3 is TGTGCCAGCAGCTTGGTTGGGGCAAAAGAGACCCAGTACTTC. This encodes CASSLVGAKETQYF.

The rearrangement joins TRBV2 to TRBJ2-2, with a tentative D call TRBD1 (6 bases). The CDR3 is 15 residues long. CDR1 SNHLY and CDR2 FYNNEI come from the germline V gene. V lost 7 bases and J 7 bases, leaving 19 bases between the germline ends. In nucleotides, the CDR3 is TGTGCCAGCACCAGTGGGGTCTCCAGGGGCGGGGAGCTGTTTTTT. Amino acid sequence: CASTSGVSRGGELFF.

This clonotype appeared a few times. The chain's CDR3 is CASTPQAQETQYF. For the CDR3, the DNA is TGTGCCAGCACCCCTCAGGCCCAAGAGACCCAGTACTTC. The genes are TRBV12-3 or TRBV12-4 and TRBJ2-5; D ambiguous. V was pared by 7 bases and J by 1 base, with 10 bases between. The CDR3 contains 13 residues.

This sequence joins TRBV24-1 and TRBJ2-1, with D perhaps TRBD1 or TRBD2 (6 bases each). CDR3 length: 18 residues. The germline V gene encodes CDR1 KGHDR and CDR2 SFDVKD. Trimming cost V 1 base and J 4 bases, with 19 bases left between them. The CDR3 DNA follows: TGTGCCACCAGTGATTTCAGAGGGGGACGGGCGGGGTACAATGAGCAGTTCTTC. Translated, it gives CATSDFRGGRAGYNEQFF.

The chain carries TRBV7-2 and TRBJ2-7; D is tentatively TRBD1 or TRBD2 (7 bases each). Germline lookup yields CDR1 SGHTA and CDR2 FQGNSA. CDR3 length: 15 residues. Trimming shortened V by 4 bases and J by 4 bases, and 17 bases separated the two germline ends. Here the CDR3 reads CASSYQGGAGYEQYF. The CDR3 DNA sequence: TGTGCCAGCAGCTACCAGGGGGGGGCGGGGTACGAGCAGTACTTC.

The DNA of the CDR3 is TGTGCCACCAGCAGAGAGTACCCTAGCGGGGGATTCACAGATACGCAGTATTTT. Amino acid sequence: CATSREYPSGGFTDTQYF. The gene calls are TRBV15 and TRBJ2-3; TRBD2 matches 10 bases. J was trimmed by 2 bases and V by 0 bases; bases with no gene match: 8. The CDR3 spans 18 residues. Germline values: CDR1 LNHNV, CDR2 YYDKDF (reference sequence).

The chain has TRBV7-9 and TRBJ2-7; the match to TRBD2 covers 10 bases. V shed 5 bases, J shed 0 bases, and the junction held 7 bases outside the gene matches. CDR3 size: 16 residues. Germline V gene lookup returns CDR1 SEHNR and CDR2 FQNEAQ (reference sequence). Here the CDR3 reads CASSPGLADSSYEQYF. The CDR3 DNA reads as TGTGCCAGCAGCCCCGGACTAGCGGATTCCTCCTACGAGCAGTACTTC.

The CDR3 nucleotides are TGTGCCAGCAGTGACCCTGGACATCTAGGCTCTGGGGCCAACGTCCTGACTTTC. This codes for CASSDPGHLGSGANVLTF. The J gene is TRBJ2-6, the V gene TRBV6-4, with D perhaps matching TRBD1 (5 bases). The CDR3 consists of 18 residues. Per germline, CDR1 MRHNA and CDR2 SNTAGT. V lost 2 bases and J 0 bases, leaving 14 bases between the germline ends.

In this sample, this clonotype turned up a few times. The rearrangement joins TRBV6-1 to TRBJ2-2, with D perhaps assigned TRBD1 or TRBD2 (6 bases each). The germline V gene encodes CDR1 MNHNS and CDR2 SASEGT. Trimming took 8 bases from V and 5 from J, leaving 15 bases between them. The CDR3 sequence is 14 residues long. The CDR3 sequence is CASRGPLRTGELFF. CDR3 sequence (DNA): TGTGCCAGCCGGGGGCCACTCCGTACCGGGGAGCTGTTTTTT.

This clonotype was counted between two and nine times. The chain links TRBV4-3 to TRBJ2-7; tentatively, D is TRBD2 (6 bases). Between the trimmed V and J ends, which lost 4 bases and 2 bases, there was a span of 9 bases. Germline lookup yields CDR1 LGHNA and CDR2 YSLEER. The CDR3 is 13 amino acids. The chain's CDR3 is CASSRDFPYEQYF. The CDR3 DNA reads as TGCGCCAGCAGCCGGGACTTTCCCTACGAGCAGTACTTC.

This clonotype was seen only a few times. This rearrangement joins TRBV19 to TRBJ1-1; D call uncertain. With 4 bases removed from V and 8 bases from J, the gap between germline ends came to 11 bases. Germline V gene sequence: CDR1 LNHDA, CDR2 SQIVND (reference sequence). The CDR3 runs 12 residues. In nucleotides, the CDR3 is TGTGCCAGTAGTACCATCCGGGCCGAAGCTTTCTTT. It specifies CASSTIRAEAFF.

This clonotype showed up just a few times. The V call is TRBV20-1, the J call TRBJ2-2; no definite D call. CDR1 and CDR2 (germline): DFQATT, SNEGSKA (reference sequence). V shed 6 bases and J shed 8 bases, with 13 bases lying between them. The CDR3 length is 12 residues. In nucleotides, the CDR3 is TGCAGTGCCCTAGGTGGTTTGGGGGAGCTGTTTTTT. Its protein product is CSALGGLGELFF.